The source of this T cell receptor (beta chain) is a study of T cells after somatic rescue of genetic block. V gave up 1 base and J gave up 0 bases, with 6 bases separating them. Germline CDR1 is SGHDN and CDR2 is FVKESK. The CDR3 runs to 14 residues. TCRdb's copy holds only in-frame clones and misses some; the assay was immunoSEQ multiplex PCR. The table has 95,000 to 120,000 clones, approximately 90% seen once; the top ten hold less than 1.5%. The TCR comes from a woman under 30. V is TRBV14 and J is TRBJ1-1, with D hard to call. Sequencing input: peripheral blood mononuclear cells (PBMCs). The CDR3: CASSQGLMNTEAFF. For the CDR3, the DNA is TGTGCCAGCAGCCAAGGCCTAATGAACACTGAAGCTTTCTTT. Filled out from reference TRBV14 and TRBJ1-1, the complete variable domain reads EAGVTQFPSHSVIEKGQTVTLRCDPISGHDNLYWYRRVMGKEIKFLLHFVKESKQDESGMPNNRFLAERTGGTYSTLKVQPAELEDSGVYFCASSQGLMNTEAFFGQGTRLTVV.